The present T cell receptor beta chain was sequenced within a study of response to subunit inactivated influenza vaccine. This clonotype was counted between two and nine times. The antigen remains unidentified. A single record per CDR3 protein comes from TCRdb applying MiXCR to the RT-PCR reads. Found here are about 620,000 distinct CDR3 sequences, roughly 10% of them singletons; the top ten hold 9.5% to 11%. Study results and caveats: The authors offered the suggestion that each seasonal influenza vaccination recruits few new T cells.

V shed 4 bases, J shed 6 bases, and the junction held 5 bases outside the gene matches. The CDR3 runs to 15 residues. Germline V CDR1 and CDR2: SGHRS, YFSETQ. These data also formed part of another study, on T cells expressing NK-cell markers. That source adds: Production of TCR beta cDNA relied on 5'RACE template switching with UMIs. Of eight sequenced donors, seven were HCMV-seropositive and one HCMV-seronegative. Sorting of alpha-beta TCR T cells alone was achieved in several experiments with an anti-gamma-delta TCR antibody. Dominance of the CD3+CD56-NKG2C+ fraction by these clonotypes also held in a handful of donors.

V is TRBV5-1 and J is TRBJ2-1, with 12 bases matching TRBD2. Sequencing used PBMCs from blood, obtained on the day of vaccination. The origin of this receptor is a man aged 45-65 years who received an inactivated influenza vaccine. The CDR3 nucleotides are TGCGCCAGCAGCAACCTAGCGGGGGGGCCCAATGAGCAGTTCTTC. It specifies CASSNLAGGPNEQFF.